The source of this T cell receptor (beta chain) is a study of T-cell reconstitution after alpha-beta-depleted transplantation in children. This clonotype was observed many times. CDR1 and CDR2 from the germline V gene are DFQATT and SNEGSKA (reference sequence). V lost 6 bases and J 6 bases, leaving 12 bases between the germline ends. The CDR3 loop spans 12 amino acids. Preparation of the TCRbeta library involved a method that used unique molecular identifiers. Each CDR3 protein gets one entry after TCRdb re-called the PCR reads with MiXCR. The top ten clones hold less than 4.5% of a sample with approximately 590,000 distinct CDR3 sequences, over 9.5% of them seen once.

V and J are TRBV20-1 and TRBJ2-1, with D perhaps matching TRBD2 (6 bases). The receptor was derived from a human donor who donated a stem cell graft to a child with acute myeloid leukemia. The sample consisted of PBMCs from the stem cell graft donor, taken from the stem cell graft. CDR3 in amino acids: CSARKTSNEQFF. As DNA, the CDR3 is TGCAGTGCCCGAAAGACTAGCAATGAGCAGTTCTTC.